Described below is a single T cell receptor (beta chain) sequence and its context. The data derive from a study of shared clonotypes between healthy human individuals. Germline V CDR1 and CDR2: MDHEN, SYDVKM. The CDR3 totals 16 residues. V shed 7 bases, J shed 2 bases, and the junction held 11 bases outside the gene matches. Tens of thousands of T cell genomes (approximately 0.2 ug DNA) went into each sorted-subset replicate. The protocol was immunoSEQ multiplex PCR, while the TCRdb copy is restricted to in-frame clones and leaves out a portion. The sample contains about 1.4 million clones, roughly 97% of which appear only once.

The sequence was collected from a man younger than 40 in good health. This chain uses TRBV28 with TRBJ2-5; 9 positions agree with TRBD2. Sequencing was done on a sample of naive CD4+ T cells sorted from blood. Subset here: CD45RA+ positively selected. This CDR3 is CASTRSGLAQQETQYF. CDR3 DNA: TGTGCCAGCACTCGGTCAGGACTAGCGCAGCAAGAGACCCAGTACTTC. The full variable domain, its missing parts supplied by reference TRBV28 and TRBJ2-5, is DVKVTQSSRYLVKRTGEKVFLECVQDMDHENMFWYRQDPGLGLRLIYFSYDVKMKEKGDIPEGYSVSREKKERFSLILESASTNQTSMYLCASTRSGLAQQETQYFGPGTRLLVL.